A single sample is the source of the 14 T cell receptor beta chains below, sequenced in a study of cytomegalovirus exposure and HLA in healthy donors. Use of 60 Vbeta and 13 Jbeta primers characterized the PCR. Repertoires were generated with immunoSEQ multiplex PCR, while TCRdb's copy carries only in-frame clones and drops some. The table lists approximately 180,000 clones. What was sequenced was PBMCs. These receptors originate from a young man in good health and CMV-seronegative.

The V call is TRBV28, the J call TRBJ2-1, with 7 bases that match TRBD2. CDR1 is MDHEN, CDR2 SYDVKM, per germline. The CDR3 is made up of 16 amino acids. The J segment lost 0 bases and the V segment lost 3 bases, leaving 5 bases of the junction unmatched. CDR3 region: CASSFGGGVSYNEQFF. The CDR3 DNA reads as TGTGCCAGCAGTTTCGGGGGAGGGGTCTCCTACAATGAGCAGTTCTTC.

The DNA of the CDR3 is TGCGCCAGCAGCTTGGGGCAGGGGGTGGGTAGCACTGAAGCTTTCTTT. It specifies CASSLGQGVGSTEAFF. V is TRBV5-1 and J is TRBJ1-1, with TRBD1 identical over 7 bases. The V segment lost 0 bases and the J segment 4 bases; nucleotides outside the gene matches: 9. The CDR3 is 16 amino acids. The germline V gene encodes CDR1 SGHRS and CDR2 YFSETQ.

The chain recombines TRBV6-5 with TRBJ2-1; unclear D gene. This CDR3 contains 13 residues. V lost 5 bases and J 4 bases, leaving 9 bases between the germline ends. CDR1 is MNHEY, CDR2 SVGAGI, per germline. CDR3 nucleotide sequence: TGTGCCAGCAGTCAACGAGAATACAATGAGCAGTTCTTC. Protein product: CASSQREYNEQFF.

The chain combines TRBV5-6 with TRBJ2-1, with a tentative D call TRBD2 (6 bases). The CDR3 has 13 residues. CDR1 is SGHDT, CDR2 YYEEEE, per germline. V was pared by 0 bases and J by 8 bases, with 9 bases between. The CDR3 nucleotides are TGTGCCAGCAGCTTGGGGTCGGGGGATGAGCAGTTCTTC. Protein product: CASSLGSGDEQFF.

The chain carries TRBV23-1 and TRBJ1-1; 8 bases line up with TRBD1. TRBV23-1 counts as an open reading frame of uncertain function. With 7 bases clipped from V and 6 bases from J, the junction kept 10 bases outside the gene matches. The CDR3 consists of 14 residues. The CDR3 loop is CASNLTGAVAEAFF. For the CDR3, the DNA is TGCGCCAGCAACCTGACAGGGGCGGTGGCTGAAGCTTTCTTT.

The chain joins TRBV27 to TRBJ2-7; 11 bases agree with TRBD1. The CDR3 extends over 15 amino acids. CDR1 is MNHEY and CDR2 is SMNVEV in the germline V gene (reference sequence). The V gene end was trimmed by 2 bases and the J gene end by 5 bases; junction bases not matched to a gene: 5. This chain's CDR3 is CASSLGDRGINEQYF. In nucleotides, the CDR3 is TGTGCCAGCAGTTTAGGGGACAGGGGGATCAACGAGCAGTACTTC.

V and J are TRBV2 and TRBJ2-2, with 8 bases identical to TRBD1. Germline V CDR1 and CDR2: SNHLY, FYNNEI. The CDR3 has 14 amino acids. J was trimmed by 1 base and V by 11 bases; bases with no gene match: 6. CDR3 sequence: CAGGTGLNTGELFF. DNA of the CDR3: TGTGCCGGGGGGACAGGCTTGAACACCGGGGAGCTGTTTTTT.

The rearrangement joins TRBV5-4 to TRBJ2-7; TRBD1 is a possible D gene (7 bases). Between the trimmed V and J ends, which lost 5 bases and 2 bases, there was a span of 20 bases. Germline values: CDR1 SGHNT, CDR2 YYREEE (reference sequence). This CDR3 is built from 16 residues. The CDR3 nucleotides are TGTGCCAGCAGTTTGCCAGGGGGGTCCGGCACCTACGAGCAGTACTTC. Its protein is CASSLPGGSGTYEQYF. The whole variable domain, remainder taken from reference TRBV5-4 and TRBJ2-7, is ETGVTQSPTHLIKTRGQQVTLRCSSQSGHNTVSWYQQALGQGPQFIFQYYREEENGRGNFPPRFSGLQFPNYSSELNVNALELDDSALYLCASSLPGGSGTYEQYFGPGTRLTVT.

This chain links TRBV10-3 with TRBJ1-2, with D perhaps matching TRBD1 (6 bases). CDR1 and CDR2 (germline): ENHRY, SYGVKD. This CDR3 is 14 amino acids long. V dropped 4 bases and J dropped 2 bases, with 11 bases sitting between them. CDR3 bases: TGTGCCATCAGTGGACACAGGGAGAACTATGGCTACACCTTC. It translates to CAISGHRENYGYTF.

V usage is TRBV13 and J usage is TRBJ1-2, with a possible D match to TRBD1 (6 bases). CDR1 and CDR2 from the germline V gene are PRHDT and FYEKMQ (reference sequence). The CDR3 sequence is 16 residues long. V lost 2 bases to trimming and J lost 3 bases, with 16 bases between them. The DNA for the CDR3 is TGTGCCAGCAGCTTATGGCGGGGGGCGCCGTACTATGGCTACACCTTC. This sequence encodes CASSLWRGAPYYGYTF.

V is TRBV27 and J is TRBJ2-4; 12 bases are shared with TRBD2. This CDR3 comprises 18 residues. The germline gives CDR1 MNHEY, CDR2 SMNVEV (reference sequence). J gave up 1 base and V 4 bases, and 8 bases lay outside the gene matches. CDR3 DNA: TGTGCCAGCAGTTCCCTAGGACTAGCGGGGCCGGCCAAAAACATTCAGTACTTC. This gives the protein CASSSLGLAGPAKNIQYF.

V is TRBV19 and J is TRBJ2-3; TRBD2 matches 9 bases. J gave up 1 base and V 7 bases, and 3 bases lay outside the gene matches. Germline assignment: CDR1 LNHDA and CDR2 SQIVND (reference sequence). The CDR3 spans 14 residues. The CDR3 loop is CASTSGEGTDTQYF. DNA of the CDR3: TGTGCCAGTACTAGCGGGGAGGGCACAGATACGCAGTATTTT.

This chain links TRBV11-3 with TRBJ2-2; D possibly corresponds to TRBD1 (6 bases). Per the germline V gene, CDR1 is SGHNT and CDR2 is YENEEA. V shed 0 bases and J shed 7 bases, with 6 bases lying between them. This CDR3 region has 13 residues. The CDR3 reads CASSLEQGGELFF. CDR3 in DNA: TGTGCCAGCAGCTTAGAACAGGGCGGGGAGCTGTTTTTT.

The rearrangement uses TRBV6-1 and TRBJ1-5, with 9 bases lining up with TRBD1. Germline trimming cut 2 bases from V and 5 bases from J; bases unmatched to any gene: 4. This CDR3 is 15 amino acids long. Germline values: CDR1 MNHNS, CDR2 SASEGT. CDR3 bases: TGTGCCAGCAGTGAACTGGGACAGGGCGATCAGCCCCAGCATTTT. As protein: CASSELGQGDQPQHF.